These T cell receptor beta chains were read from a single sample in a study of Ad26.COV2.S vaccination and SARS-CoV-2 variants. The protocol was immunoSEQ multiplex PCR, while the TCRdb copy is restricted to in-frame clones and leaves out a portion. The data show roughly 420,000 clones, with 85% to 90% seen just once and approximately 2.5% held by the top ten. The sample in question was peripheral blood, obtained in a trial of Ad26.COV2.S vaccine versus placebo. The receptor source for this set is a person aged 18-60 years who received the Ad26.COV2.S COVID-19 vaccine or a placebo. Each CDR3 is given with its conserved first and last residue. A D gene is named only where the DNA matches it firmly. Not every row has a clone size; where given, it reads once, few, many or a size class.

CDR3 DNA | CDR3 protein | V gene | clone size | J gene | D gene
TGTGCCAGCAGGCATGACAGGGTAGCCACTGAAGCTTTCTTT | CASRHDRVATEAFF | TRBV14 | NA | TRBJ1-1 | TRBD1
TGTGCCAGCAGCGTAGAACGGGGAGAAGGTAGTGAAAAACTGTTTTTT | CASSVERGEGSEKLFF | TRBV9 | NA | TRBJ1-4 | NA
TGCGCCAGCAGCCCGGACCTTGGGACTAATGAAAAACTGTTTTTT | CASSPDLGTNEKLFF | TRBV5-1 | NA | TRBJ1-4 | NA
TGTGCCAGCAGCTTTGGACAGGGGCGAATCTACGAGCAGTACTTC | CASSFGQGRIYEQYF | TRBV7-2 | NA | TRBJ2-7 | TRBD1
TGTGCCATCAGTGTTGGACAGGGAACCACCGGGGAGCTGTTTTTT | CAISVGQGTTGELFF | TRBV10-3 | NA | TRBJ2-2 | TRBD1
TGCGCCAGCAGCATGGGACACTCGGCAAGTGGCACTGAAGCTTTCTTT | CASSMGHSASGTEAFF | TRBV5-1 | NA | TRBJ1-1 | NA
TGTGCCAGTAGTACTAGCAATGGCTATGGCTACACCTTC | CASSTSNGYGYTF | TRBV19 | NA | TRBJ1-2 | NA
TGTGCCAGCTCCTCGGAGGGCACAGATACGCAGTATTTT | CASSSEGTDTQYF | TRBV2 | NA | TRBJ2-3 | NA
TGTGCCAGCAGCTTTTGGGGTTACGGCACTGAAGCTTTCTTT | CASSFWGYGTEAFF | TRBV5-4 | NA | TRBJ1-1 | NA
TGTGCCAGCAGCCAAGGACAGCGGTTTTCAGAGCAGTACTTC | CASSQGQRFSEQYF | TRBV4-2 | NA | TRBJ2-7 | NA
TGTGCCAGCAGCGTAGGGGGGACCGAACCTTACAATGAGCAGTTCTTC | CASSVGGTEPYNEQFF | TRBV9 | NA | TRBJ2-1 | NA
TGTGCCAGCAGCGGACTAGCGGGGGCCTACGAGCAGTACTTC | CASSGLAGAYEQYF | TRBV7-2 | NA | TRBJ2-7 | TRBD2
TGTGCCAGCAGCTTAGGTACCGGGACAACAGGCTCCTATAATTCACCCCTCCACTTT | CASSLGTGTTGSYNSPLHF | TRBV5-8 | NA | TRBJ1-6 | NA
TGTGCCAGCAGACCCCGGGGGGGCGGGGACATTCAGTACTTC | CASRPRGGGDIQYF | TRBV6-6 | NA | TRBJ2-4 | TRBD2
TGTGCCAGCAGTCCCCCCGGCAGGGGAGGTTCACCCCTCCACTTT | CASSPPGRGGSPLHF | TRBV6-5 | once | TRBJ1-6 | NA
TGTGCCACCAGATGGGGGACGGGAGGGGCCCTCCACTTT | CATRWGTGGALHF | TRBV28 | NA | TRBJ1-6 | NA
TGTGCCAGCTCACAGGTTCTCGATTCACCCCTCCACTTT | CASSQVLDSPLHF | TRBV7-3 | NA | TRBJ1-6 | NA
TGCGCCAGCAGCCAACTTGACATCCTTTCCTACAATGAGCAGTTCTTC | CASSQLDILSYNEQFF | TRBV4-1 | few | TRBJ2-1 | NA
TGTGCCAGCAGTAAGGGGGCATGGAACACTGAAGCTTTCTTT | CASSKGAWNTEAFF | TRBV6-2/TRBV6-3 | NA | TRBJ1-1 | TRBD1
TGTGCCAGCAGCCAGTCCGGGCCATCCTACAATGAGCAGTTCTTC | CASSQSGPSYNEQFF | TRBV7-3 | NA | TRBJ2-1 | NA
TGTGCCAGTCGACAGGGGCATGGTGAAAAACTGTTTTTT | CASRQGHGEKLFF | TRBV18 | NA | TRBJ1-4 | TRBD1
TGTGCCAGCAGCAATCTCCCCGGGACTAGCGGGAAATCGAACACCGGGGAGCTGTTTTTT | CASSNLPGTSGKSNTGELFF | TRBV4-2 | few | TRBJ2-2 | TRBD2
TGTGCCAGCAGCCGACAGTTATGGGGCACTGAAGCTTTCTTT | CASSRQLWGTEAFF | TRBV5-5 | NA | TRBJ1-1 | NA
TGTGCCAGCAGTGACTGGAAGGGCCCAAATAGCAATCAGCCCCAGCATTTT | CASSDWKGPNSNQPQHF | TRBV6-4 | NA | TRBJ1-5 | NA
TGTGCCAGCAGCCCGCGACCGAGAAGCTCTGGAAACACCATATATTTT | CASSPRPRSSGNTIYF | TRBV7-2 | NA | TRBJ1-3 | NA
TGTGCCAGCTCACTTTCGGACAGGCGCTCTGGAAACACCATATATTTT | CASSLSDRRSGNTIYF | TRBV18 | few | TRBJ1-3 | TRBD1
NA | CASTSAGQGVGGYTF | TRBV19 | NA | TRBJ1-2 | NA
TGTGCCAGCAGCTTAATGAGGCCGAGCTCCTATAATTCACCCCTCCACTTT | CASSLMRPSSYNSPLHF | TRBV7-2 | once | TRBJ1-6 | NA
TGTGCCAGCAGTCCCCCGGGAATCGACTATGGCTACACCTTC | CASSPPGIDYGYTF | TRBV27 | few | TRBJ1-2 | NA
TGTGCCAGCAGCCAAGATATCCCAATAGAGAACACTGAAGCTTTCTTT | CASSQDIPIENTEAFF | TRBV14 | NA | TRBJ1-1 | NA
TGTGCCAGCAGTTACCGGACTAGCTACTCCTACGAGCAGTACTTC | CASSYRTSYSYEQYF | TRBV6-5 | NA | TRBJ2-7 | TRBD2
TGCGCCAGCAGCCAAGTTGCGGGAGAACCGGCTTACTACAATGAGCAGTTCTTC | CASSQVAGEPAYYNEQFF | TRBV4-3 | NA | TRBJ2-1 | TRBD2
TGTGCCAGCAGTGAGCCGGGAGGCAATGAAAAACTGTTTTTT | CASSEPGGNEKLFF | TRBV6-1 | once | TRBJ1-4 | NA
TGTGCCAGCAGCGTAGAAGGACTAGCGGAATACAATGAGCAGTTCTTC | CASSVEGLAEYNEQFF | TRBV9 | NA | TRBJ2-1 | TRBD2
TGTGCCAGCAGTCCATTACAAGTCCTCACCGGGGAGCTGTTTTTT | CASSPLQVLTGELFF | TRBV27 | once | TRBJ2-2 | NA
TGTGCCAGCAGCTTAGAAGGCAGCTTCTACTACAATGAGCAGTTCTTC | CASSLEGSFYYNEQFF | TRBV7-9 | few | TRBJ2-1 | NA
TGTGCCAGCAGCGTCCCCCCTCACAGGGGCGGCTATGGCTACACCTTC | CASSVPPHRGGYGYTF | TRBV2 | NA | TRBJ1-2 | TRBD1
TGTGCCAGCAGCCGGGGGCTGGGGGCCACAGATACGCAGTATTTT | CASSRGLGATDTQYF | TRBV11-3 | NA | TRBJ2-3 | NA
TGTGCCAGCAGCTTTGGATTCTACGAGCAGTACTTC | CASSFGFYEQYF | TRBV7-2 | NA | TRBJ2-7 | NA
TGTGCCAGCAGCCGCAATAGCAATCAGCCCCAGCATTTT | CASSRNSNQPQHF | TRBV7-9 | NA | TRBJ1-5 | NA
TGCGCCAGCAGCTCTGGGACAGGGGGAAATTCACCCCTCCACTTT | CASSSGTGGNSPLHF | TRBV5-1 | few | TRBJ1-6 | TRBD1
TGTGCCAGCAGTTACCGCCTCTCCGGGGGAAACACCATATATTTT | CASSYRLSGGNTIYF | TRBV6-5 | NA | TRBJ1-3 | NA
TGTGCCAGCAGCTTGGGACGGGCTTCGAGGGAGTTCTTC | CASSLGRASREFF | TRBV7-2 | NA | TRBJ2-1 | NA
TGTGCCACCAGCAGAGAGGGACTAGCGGCCTACAATGAGCAGTTCTTC | CATSREGLAAYNEQFF | TRBV15 | NA | TRBJ2-1 | TRBD2
TGTGCCACCTCACGCCCACTTGGGGGAACTGAAGCTTTCTTT | CATSRPLGGTEAFF | TRBV6-5 | NA | TRBJ1-1 | NA
TGTGCCAGCAGTTACAAGGGAGGAAGCAATCAGCCCCAGCATTTT | CASSYKGGSNQPQHF | TRBV6-2/TRBV6-3 | NA | TRBJ1-5 | NA
TGTGCCAGCAGCCAAGCAGGCACCATATATTTT | CASSQAGTIYF | TRBV3-1/TRBV3-2 | NA | TRBJ1-3 | NA
TGTGCCATCAGTGATCTCGACAATAGGAGGGATTACAAGACCCAGTACTTC | CAISDLDNRRDYKTQYF | TRBV10-3 | NA | TRBJ2-5 | NA
TGCGCCAGCAGCTTGCAGGAAATTGGCACAGATACGCAGTATTTT | CASSLQEIGTDTQYF | TRBV5-1 | few | TRBJ2-3 | NA
TGTGCCAGTAGTATTCGACACAGCACAGATACGCAGTATTTT | CASSIRHSTDTQYF | TRBV19 | NA | TRBJ2-3 | NA
TGTGCCAGCGGGGGCGCCTATGGCTACACCTTC | CASGGAYGYTF | TRBV28 | once | TRBJ1-2 | NA
TGTGCCACGGGACGGAACTACAATGAGCAGTTCTTC | CATGRNYNEQFF | TRBV24-1 | NA | TRBJ2-1 | NA
TGTGCCAGCAGCTTGTGGGGGCCCGGGGATACGCAGTATTTT | CASSLWGPGDTQYF | TRBV7-3 | NA | TRBJ2-3 | NA
TGTGCCAGCAGCCTTCTGGGGAATTCACCCCTCCACTTT | CASSLLGNSPLHF | TRBV14 | NA | TRBJ1-6 | NA
TGTGCCAGCAGCGTGAGGACAGGGAAAGCTGGGGCCAACGTCCTGACTTTC | CASSVRTGKAGANVLTF | TRBV9 | NA | TRBJ2-6 | TRBD1